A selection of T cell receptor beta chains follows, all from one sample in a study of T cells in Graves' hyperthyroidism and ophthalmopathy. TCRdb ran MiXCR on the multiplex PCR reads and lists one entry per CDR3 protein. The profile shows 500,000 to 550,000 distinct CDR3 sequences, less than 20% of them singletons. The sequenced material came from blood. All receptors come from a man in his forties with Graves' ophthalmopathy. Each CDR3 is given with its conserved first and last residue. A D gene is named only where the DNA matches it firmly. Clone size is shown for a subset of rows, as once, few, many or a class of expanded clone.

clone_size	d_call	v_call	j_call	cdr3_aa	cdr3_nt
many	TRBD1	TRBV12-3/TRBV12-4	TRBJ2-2	CASRTGTNTGELFF	TGTGCCAGCAGGACAGGGACGAACACCGGGGAGCTGTTTTTT
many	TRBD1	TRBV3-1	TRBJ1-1	CASLRAGGNTEAFF	TGTGCCAGTCTGCGGGCAGGGGGGAACACTGAAGCTTTCTTT
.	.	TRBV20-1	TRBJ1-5	CSARRSLGGNQPQHF	TGCAGTGCTAGACGCTCGTTGGGTGGCAATCAGCCCCAGCATTTT
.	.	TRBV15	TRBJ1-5	CATSIWGVSQPQHF	TGTGCCACCAGCATCTGGGGGGTCTCTCAGCCCCAGCATTTT
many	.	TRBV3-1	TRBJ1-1	CASSLRRQYTEAFF	TGTGCCAGCAGCCTCAGGAGACAGTACACTGAAGCTTTCTTT
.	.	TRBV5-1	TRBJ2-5	CASSFLPGTSETQYF	TGCGCCAGCAGCTTTTTGCCCGGGACAAGCGAGACCCAGTACTTC
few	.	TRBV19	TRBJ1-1	CASSIGINTEAFF	TGTGCCAGTAGTATAGGAATTAACACTGAAGCTTTCTTT
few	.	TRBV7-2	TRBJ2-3	CASSLGGSIDTQYF	TGTGCCAGCAGCTTAGGGGGTTCAATAGATACGCAGTATTTT
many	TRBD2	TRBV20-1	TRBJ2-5	CSASLAGGPEETQYF	TGCAGTGCGAGTTTAGCGGGGGGGCCTGAAGAGACCCAGTACTTC
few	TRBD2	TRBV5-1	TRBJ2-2	CASSLGGLAAGTGELFF	TGCGCCAGCAGCTTGGGAGGACTAGCTGCTGGCACCGGGGAGCTGTTTTTT
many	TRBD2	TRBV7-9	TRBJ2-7	CASSLIGSGRLTSYEQYF	TGTGCCAGCAGCTTAATCGGTAGCGGGAGGCTAACTTCCTACGAGCAGTACTTC
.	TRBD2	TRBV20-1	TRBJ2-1	CSAYPAAGNNEQFF	TGCAGTGCCTACCCGGCAGCGGGGAACAATGAGCAGTTCTTC
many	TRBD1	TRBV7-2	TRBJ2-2	CASSLTGGVIGELFF	TGTGCCAGCAGCCTGACAGGGGGCGTAATCGGGGAGCTGTTTTTT
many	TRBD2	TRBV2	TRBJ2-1	CASKRLAGDWSYNEQFF	TGTGCCAGCAAGAGGCTAGCGGGAGATTGGTCCTACAATGAGCAGTTCTTC
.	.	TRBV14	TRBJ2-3	CASSHGAITDTQYF	TGTGCCAGCAGCCACGGAGCTATCACAGATACGCAGTATTTT
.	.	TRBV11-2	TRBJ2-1	CASSREGRSSYNEQFF	TGTGCCAGCAGCCGGGAAGGCCGAAGCTCCTACAATGAGCAGTTCTTC
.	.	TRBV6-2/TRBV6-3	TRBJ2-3	CASSYSTLAGTDTQYF	TGTGCCAGCAGTTACAGTACACTCGCCGGCACAGATACGCAGTATTTT
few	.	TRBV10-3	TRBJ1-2	CAISDGVGGYTF	TGTGCCATCAGTGATGGGGTCGGGGGCTACACCTTC
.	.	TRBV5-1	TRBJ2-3	CASAELRPSTDTQYF	TGCGCCAGCGCTGAATTACGGCCTAGCACAGATACGCAGTATTTT
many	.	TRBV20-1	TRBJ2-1	CSARAGVYEQFF	TGCAGTGCTAGAGCGGGAGTGTATGAGCAGTTCTTC
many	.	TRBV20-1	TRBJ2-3	CSAMGPSTDTQYF	TGCAGTGCGATGGGACCCAGCACAGATACGCAGTATTTT
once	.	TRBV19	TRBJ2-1	CASSMGTLNEQFF	TGTGCCAGTAGTATGGGGACCCTCAATGAGCAGTTCTTC
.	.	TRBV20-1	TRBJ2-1	CSATRWGTSDNEQFF	TGCAGTGCTACTCGCTGGGGGACCAGCGACAATGAGCAGTTCTTC
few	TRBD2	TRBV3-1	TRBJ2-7	CASSRLAGDVEQYF	TGTGCCAGCAGCCGACTAGCGGGAGACGTCGAGCAGTACTTC
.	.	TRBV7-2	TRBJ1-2	CASSLVGIGYGYTF	TGTGCCAGCAGCTTAGTGGGGATAGGCTATGGCTACACCTTC
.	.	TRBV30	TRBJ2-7	CAWSPREGDPLLSYEQYF	TGTGCCTGGAGCCCCCGGGAAGGGGACCCCTTATTATCCTACGAGCAGTACTTC
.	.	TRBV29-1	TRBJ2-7	CSVRQGLRVEQYF	TGCAGCGTCCGACAGGGACTCAGGGTGGAGCAGTACTTC
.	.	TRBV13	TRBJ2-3	CATGRAGTDTQYF	TGTGCCACCGGACGAGCGGGCACAGATACGCAGTATTTT
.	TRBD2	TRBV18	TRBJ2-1	CASSPTSGLSNEQFF	TGTGCCAGCTCCCCGACTAGCGGGTTGTCCAATGAGCAGTTCTTC
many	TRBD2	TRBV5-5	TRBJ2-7	CASSLPSSGRALYEQYF	TGTGCCAGCAGCTTGCCTTCTAGCGGGAGGGCCCTCTACGAGCAGTACTTC
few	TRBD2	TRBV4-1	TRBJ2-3	CASSQLTSGRAGGDTQYF	TGCGCCAGCAGCCAATTGACTAGCGGGAGGGCCGGAGGAGATACGCAGTATTTT
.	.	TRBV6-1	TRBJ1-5	CASSPRRNQPQHF	TGTGCCAGCAGCCCCCGCAGGAATCAGCCCCAGCATTTT
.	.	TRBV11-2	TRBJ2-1	CASSLEGKGGEEQFF	TGTGCCAGCAGCTTAGAGGGGAAAGGTGGCGAAGAGCAGTTCTTC
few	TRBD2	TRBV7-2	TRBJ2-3	CASSAGLAGGSQYF	TGTGCCAGCAGCGCAGGACTAGCGGGGGGATCGCAGTATTTT
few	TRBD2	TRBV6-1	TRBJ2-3	CASTSLAGGDTDTQYF	TGTGCCAGCACCTCCCTAGCGGGAGGAGACACAGATACGCAGTATTTT
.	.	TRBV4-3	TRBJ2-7	CASSQDLYTTYEQYF	TGCGCCAGCAGCCAAGACTTGTATACTACCTACGAGCAGTACTTC
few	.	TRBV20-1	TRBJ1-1	CSARRDPFTEAFF	TGCAGTGCTAGACGGGACCCCTTTACTGAAGCTTTCTTT
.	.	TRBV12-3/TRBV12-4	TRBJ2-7	CARTRPGTDSYEQYF	TGTGCCAGAACCCGACCCGGTACCGACTCCTACGAGCAGTACTTC
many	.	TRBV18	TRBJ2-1	CASSPPSRVDNEQFF	TGTGCCAGCTCACCACCGAGCAGGGTGGACAATGAGCAGTTCTTC
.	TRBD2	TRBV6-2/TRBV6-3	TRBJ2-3	CASSPPLAGRTDTQYF	TGTGCCAGCAGCCCCCCCTTAGCGGGGCGGACAGATACGCAGTATTTT
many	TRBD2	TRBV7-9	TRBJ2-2	CASSPPGLATGELFF	TGTGCCAGCAGCCCACCGGGACTAGCCACCGGGGAGCTGTTTTTT
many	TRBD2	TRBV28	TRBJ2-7	CASTPTSGRYEQYF	TGTGCCAGCACCCCGACTAGCGGGAGGTACGAGCAGTACTTC